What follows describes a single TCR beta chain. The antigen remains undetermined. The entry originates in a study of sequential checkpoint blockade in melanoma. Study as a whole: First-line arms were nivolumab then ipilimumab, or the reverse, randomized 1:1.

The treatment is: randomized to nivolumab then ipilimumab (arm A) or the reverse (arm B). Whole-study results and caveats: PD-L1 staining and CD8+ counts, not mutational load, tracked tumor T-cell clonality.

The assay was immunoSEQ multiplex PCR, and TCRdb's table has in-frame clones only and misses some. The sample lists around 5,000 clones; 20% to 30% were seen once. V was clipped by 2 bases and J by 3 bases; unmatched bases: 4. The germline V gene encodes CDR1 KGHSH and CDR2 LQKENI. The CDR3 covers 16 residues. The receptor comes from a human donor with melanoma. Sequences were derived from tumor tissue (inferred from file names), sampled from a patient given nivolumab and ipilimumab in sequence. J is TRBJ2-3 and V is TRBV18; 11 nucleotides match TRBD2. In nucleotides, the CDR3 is TGTGCCAGCTCACCATCGGGACTAGCGGTAACAGATACGCAGTATTTT. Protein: CASSPSGLAVTDTQYF.